What follows is one T cell receptor beta chain and its context. Trimming left V 6 bases short and J 8 bases short, with 16 bases between. Germline CDR1 KGHSH, CDR2 LQKENI. CDR3 length: 14 amino acids. This entry comes from a study of T cells after yellow fever vaccination. One entry per CDR3 protein, called by TCRdb with MiXCR from the 5' RACE reads. The sample consists of 600,000 to 750,000 distinct CDR3 sequences, 10% to 15% of them appearing once. This receptor was taken from a man between 25 and 39 years old who received the YFV17D yellow fever vaccine. This chain joins TRBV18 and TRBJ1-4, with TRBD1 as a possible D gene (5 bases). The sample consisted of PBMCs, taken on the day of the yellow fever booster vaccination. Here the CDR3 reads CASSQGHLWEKLFF. DNA of the CDR3: TGTGCCAGCTCCCAAGGACATCTTTGGGAAAAACTGTTTTTT.